This T cell receptor (beta chain) was recorded in a study of cytomegalovirus exposure and HLA in healthy donors. PCR employed 60 Vbeta and 13 Jbeta primers. TCRdb keeps only in-frame clones here, not all; method: immunoSEQ multiplex PCR. The sample has approximately 150,000 clones, around 78% seen once. The ends lost 2 bases at V and 9 bases at J; junction bases unmatched: 12. The CDR3 consists of 16 residues. Germline V lookup: CDR1 SGHTA, CDR2 FQGNSA. Sequencing was performed on PBMCs. The chain has TRBV7-2 and TRBJ2-5; 10 bases align to TRBD2. The source is a woman younger than 30 in good health and CMV-seronegative. The CDR3 protein is CASSLKGAGGTGSQYF. The CDR3 coding sequence is TGTGCCAGCAGCTTAAAGGGAGCGGGGGGGACCGGGTCCCAGTACTTC.